The rows below give T cell receptor beta chains drawn from one sample of a study of blood T cell repertoires in COVID-19. The table came from immunoSEQ multiplex PCR; TCRdb's copy has only in-frame clones and leaves some out. The data hold around 310,000 clones, with 90% observed a single time. Sequenced: peripheral blood. The receptors derive from a woman between 40 and 50 years old with COVID-19, enrolled during active disease. CDR3s include the opening cysteine and the closing phenylalanine or tryptophan. The D gene is left open where the match is weak. Rows give clone size only sometimes, using once, few, many, or a class for an expanded clone.

J	V	D	size	DNA	CDR3
TRBJ1-1	TRBV2	NA	NA	TGTGCCAGCAGTGGGGTGGAGGCGCCGAACACTGAAGCTTTCTTT	CASSGVEAPNTEAFF
TRBJ2-5	TRBV7-2	NA	NA	TGTGCCAGCAGCCGTGGACTTGGTTTCGGGGAGGAGACCCAGTACTTC	CASSRGLGFGEETQYF
TRBJ2-1	TRBV14	NA	NA	TGTGCCAGCAGCCGAGTGACAGCACGATACAATGAGCAGTTCTTC	CASSRVTARYNEQFF
TRBJ1-2	TRBV7-9	NA	NA	TGTGCCAGCAGCCCTACTAAGGACTATGGCTACACCTTC	CASSPTKDYGYTF
TRBJ1-1	TRBV27	NA	NA	TGTGCCAGCAACCCCTCGTGGGGGGGCACTGAAGCTTTCTTT	CASNPSWGGTEAFF
TRBJ1-4	TRBV7-9	NA	NA	TGTGCCAGCAGCTTAGTATCGGGGAATCCAACTAATGAAAAACTGTTTTTT	CASSLVSGNPTNEKLFF
TRBJ1-2	TRBV7-9	NA	NA	TGTGCCAGCAGCTCATCTACAGGAGCTGCTTCGACTAACTATGGCTACACCTTC	CASSSSTGAASTNYGYTF
TRBJ2-2	TRBV7-3	NA	once	TGTGCCAGCAGCTTAATAGGCAGGGGGGCCGGGGAGCTGTTTTTT	CASSLIGRGAGELFF
TRBJ1-2	TRBV7-8	TRBD1	NA	TGTGCCAGCAGCTATTCCGGGACAGCGGATGGCTACACCTTC	CASSYSGTADGYTF
TRBJ2-4	TRBV9	TRBD1	NA	TGTGCCAGCAGCTACGGGACAGGGGATGGGAAAAACATTCAGTACTTC	CASSYGTGDGKNIQYF
TRBJ1-1	TRBV5-1	NA	NA	TGCGCCAGCAGCTTCCCAGGAATGCTTGAAGCTTTCTTT	CASSFPGMLEAFF
TRBJ2-7	TRBV6-2/TRBV6-3	NA	NA	TGTGCCAGCAGTTTACAGGGTGGATACGGCGAGCAGTACTTC	CASSLQGGYGEQYF
TRBJ2-6	TRBV28	TRBD1	NA	TGTGCCAGCAGCCGTACCGGGACAGGGCCCTCTGGGGCCAACGTCCTGACTTTC	CASSRTGTGPSGANVLTF
TRBJ2-7	TRBV5-4	TRBD2	NA	TGTGCCAGCAGCCCCCGCGGACTAGCGGGAAGGGAGCAGTACTTC	CASSPRGLAGREQYF
TRBJ1-2	TRBV12-3/TRBV12-4	TRBD1	NA	TGTGCCAGCAGATACAGGGGTGGCTACACCTTC	CASRYRGGYTF
TRBJ2-7	TRBV9	NA	NA	TGTGCCAGCAGCGTTGAGCCCATAGTATCCGAGCAGTACTTC	CASSVEPIVSEQYF
TRBJ2-7	TRBV10-3	NA	NA	TGTGCCATGGCCAGCAGGAACGAGCAGTACTTC	CAMASRNEQYF
TRBJ2-7	TRBV10-1	NA	NA	TGCGCCAGCAGTGAAGGAGTTTACGAGCAGTACTTC	CASSEGVYEQYF
TRBJ1-6	TRBV19	TRBD1	NA	TGTGCCAGTAGTATCACCCCGGACAGGGCCAATTCACCCCTCCACTTT	CASSITPDRANSPLHF
TRBJ1-3	TRBV5-4	NA	NA	TGTGCCAGCAGCCCCGGGACTTCTGGAAACACCATATATTTT	CASSPGTSGNTIYF
TRBJ2-3	TRBV6-5	NA	NA	TGTGCCAGCAGGGGCCCAGGGGCTAGCACAGATACGCAGTATTTT	CASRGPGASTDTQYF
TRBJ2-7	TRBV25-1	TRBD1	few	TGTGCCAGCAGTAAAGGACAGGGGGTTAACGAGCAGTACTTC	CASSKGQGVNEQYF
TRBJ2-7	TRBV3-1/TRBV3-2	NA	NA	TGTGCCAGCAGCCCTGGGGCGGTCCGGATGGGGGAGCAGTACTTC	CASSPGAVRMGEQYF
TRBJ1-4	TRBV7-9	NA	NA	TGTGCCAGCAGCTTCGCGACAGGTAGATGGTCTAATGAAAAACTGTTTTTT	CASSFATGRWSNEKLFF
TRBJ2-5	TRBV6-5	NA	NA	TGTGCCAGCAGCTTACAGGGTAGAGAGACCCAGTACTTC	CASSLQGRETQYF
TRBJ1-2	TRBV9	TRBD1	NA	TGTGCCAGCGTGGGACAGGGCATCTATGGCTACACCTTC	CASVGQGIYGYTF
TRBJ1-2	TRBV6-4	TRBD1	NA	TGTGCCAGCAGTGACTCGGCAGGGGGACTCTATGGCTACACCTTC	CASSDSAGGLYGYTF
TRBJ1-1	TRBV18	TRBD1	NA	TGTGCCAGCTCACGCACAACAGGGGCGAACACTGAAGCTTTCTTT	CASSRTTGANTEAFF
TRBJ2-1	TRBV27	NA	NA	TGTGCCAGCAGAATGGCGTCCGCGGGTGAGCAGTTCTTC	CASRMASAGEQFF
TRBJ2-7	TRBV6-6	TRBD2	once	TGTGCCAGCACTCTAGCGGGGATCTCCTACGAGCAGTACTTC	CASTLAGISYEQYF
TRBJ1-5	TRBV19	TRBD1	NA	TGTGCCAGTAGCCTAGGACAGGGCCCGCAGCATTTT	CASSLGQGPQHF
TRBJ1-2	TRBV6-5	TRBD1	NA	TGTGCCAGCAGCTCGACAGGGGGAGGCTATGGCTACACCTTC	CASSSTGGGYGYTF
TRBJ1-5	TRBV5-4	NA	NA	TGTGCCAGCAGCTTATCAGGTTACAATCAGCCCCAGCATTTT	CASSLSGYNQPQHF
TRBJ2-7	TRBV19	TRBD2	NA	TGTGCCAGTAGTAATCACCTAGCGGGAGAATACGAGCAGTACTTC	CASSNHLAGEYEQYF